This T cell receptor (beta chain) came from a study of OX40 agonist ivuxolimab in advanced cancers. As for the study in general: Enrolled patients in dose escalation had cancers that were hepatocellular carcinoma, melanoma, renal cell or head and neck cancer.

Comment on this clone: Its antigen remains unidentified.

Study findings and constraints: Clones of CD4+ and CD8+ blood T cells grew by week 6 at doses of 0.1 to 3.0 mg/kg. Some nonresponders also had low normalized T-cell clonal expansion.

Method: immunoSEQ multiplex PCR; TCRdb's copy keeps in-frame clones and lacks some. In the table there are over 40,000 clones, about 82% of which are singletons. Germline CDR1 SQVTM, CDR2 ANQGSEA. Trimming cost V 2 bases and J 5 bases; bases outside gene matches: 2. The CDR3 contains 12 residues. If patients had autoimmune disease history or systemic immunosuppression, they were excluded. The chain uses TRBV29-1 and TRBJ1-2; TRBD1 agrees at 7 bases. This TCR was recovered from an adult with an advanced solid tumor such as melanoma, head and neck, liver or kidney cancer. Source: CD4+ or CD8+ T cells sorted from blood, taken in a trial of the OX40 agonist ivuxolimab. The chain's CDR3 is CSVERGQYGYTF. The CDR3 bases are TGCAGCGTTGAAAGGGGACAGTATGGCTACACCTTC.